Described below is a single T cell receptor (beta chain) sequence and its context. The sample originates from a study of Graves' ophthalmopathy and Graves' hyperthyroidism. The study amplified TCR beta CDR3 regions using RNA transcripts. The library came from an HTBI-primed first-round RT-PCR and a second-round multiplex PCR. TCRdb itself ran the multiplex PCR reads through MiXCR, one entry per CDR3 protein. Of about 740,000 distinct CDR3 sequences detected, 40% appear once; the ten largest clones hold about 40%. Moderate-to-severe activity, CAS ≥3, NOSPECS ≥4 and a duration under 3 months were seen in donors with ophthalmopathy. Each diagnosis was determined on the basis of clinical symptoms, serum thyroxine, TRAb, thyroid ultrasound and orbital computed tomography. Germline V CDR1 and CDR2: LNHNV, YYDKDF (reference sequence). CDR3 size: 14 residues. V was pared by 0 bases and J by 7 bases, with 12 bases between.

The receptor comes from an adult man with Graves' ophthalmopathy. Input material: peripheral blood. The chain couples TRBV15 to TRBJ1-1; no reliable D call. CDR3 amino acids: CATSRDFWGNEAFF. The CDR3 DNA is TGTGCCACCAGCAGAGATTTTTGGGGAAATGAAGCTTTCTTT.